These 13 T cell receptor beta chains share one sample of origin, sequenced in a study of blood T cell repertoires in COVID-19. Only in-frame clones appear in the TCRdb table, and some are missing; sequencing was by immunoSEQ multiplex PCR. The data contain a few hundred thousand clones, about 87% of them singletons. Sequenced material: peripheral blood. All receptors derive from a young woman with COVID-19, enrolled during active disease.

V and J are TRBV19 and TRBJ2-2; 8 bases line up with TRBD1. CDR3 length: 16 amino acids. Germline-derived CDR1 and CDR2 are LNHDA and SQIVND (reference sequence). V gave up 3 bases and J gave up 3 bases; unmatched junction bases: 6. CDR3: CASSIRTGRHTGELFF. The CDR3 DNA is TGTGCCAGTAGTATTAGGACAGGGAGACACACCGGGGAGCTGTTTTTT.

Only one count was recorded for this clone. The chain carries TRBV24-1 and TRBJ2-7; D perhaps matches TRBD1 (5 bases). Germline V gene sequence: CDR1 KGHDR, CDR2 SFDVKD. Trimming pared 0 bases from V and 5 bases from J, leaving 16 bases between. CDR3 length: 16 amino acids. The CDR3 protein is CATSDLGRVSGNEQYV. The DNA of the CDR3 is TGTGCCACCAGTGATTTGGGCAGGGTATCGGGCAACGAGCAGTACGTC.

The chain recombines TRBV19 with TRBJ1-5; TRBD1 matches 8 bases. V shed 9 bases and J 0 bases; nucleotides not matched to a gene: 10. Germline loops: CDR1 LNHDA, CDR2 SQIVND (reference sequence). The CDR3 contains 16 residues. The CDR3 loop is CASQDRGIPSNQPQHF. CDR3 bases: TGTGCCAGCCAAGACAGGGGAATCCCTAGCAATCAGCCCCAGCATTTT.

The rearrangement links TRBV28 to TRBJ2-5; TRBD1 is a possible D gene (6 bases). V shed 4 bases and J shed 0 bases, with 12 bases lying between them. This CDR3 has 15 amino acids. CDR1 and CDR2 from the germline V gene are MDHEN and SYDVKM. The CDR3 reads CASSSPGQHQETQYF. The CDR3 nucleotides are TGTGCCAGCAGTTCCCCCGGACAGCACCAAGAGACCCAGTACTTC.

The rearrangement links TRBV4-3 to TRBJ2-5, with 11 bases fitting TRBD2. This CDR3 is built from 17 residues. Trimming took 4 bases from V and 3 from J; bases not matched to a gene: 10. Germline V CDR1 and CDR2: LGHNA, YSLEER. In DNA, the CDR3 is TGCGCCAGCAGCCCTAAACAGACTAGCGGGAATGAAGAGACCCAGTACTTC. This sequence encodes CASSPKQTSGNEETQYF.

V usage is TRBV5-1 and J usage is TRBJ2-3; TRBD1 matches at 10 bases. This CDR3 contains 15 residues. V gave up 0 bases and J gave up 7 bases; unmatched junction bases: 5. CDR1 is SGHRS and CDR2 is YFSETQ in the germline V gene. CDR3 coding DNA: TGCGCCAGCAGCTTGGACCGGACAGGGGGAAATACGCAGTATTTT. This translates into CASSLDRTGGNTQYF.

This clone was found once. The chain recombines TRBV24-1 with TRBJ2-1; 7 bases align to TRBD1. Germline assignment: CDR1 KGHDR and CDR2 SFDVKD. The CDR3 is made up of 17 amino acids. The trim removed 1 base at V and 5 bases at J, leaving 10 bases unmatched. The DNA for the CDR3 is TGTGCCACCAGTGATTTTTACAGGGGTTCCCTCAACAATGAGCAGTTCTTC. Translating it yields CATSDFYRGSLNNEQFF.

This clone was recorded only once. This sequence joins TRBV19 and TRBJ2-6; possibly TRBD1 for D (6 bases). The CDR3 is made up of 16 amino acids. Deletions cut 7 bases from V and 0 bases from J, with 13 bases between. Germline lookup yields CDR1 LNHDA and CDR2 SQIVND (reference sequence). CDR3 DNA: TGTGCCAGTATGAGGGACACCCTCTCTGGGGCCAACGTCCTGACTTTC. Residues: CASMRDTLSGANVLTF.

In DNA, the CDR3 is TGTGCCAGCTCACCGAACGGGGTAGTGAATGAGCAGTTCTTC. Translation gives CASSPNGVVNEQFF. The V and J genes are TRBV18 and TRBJ2-1; D perhaps matches TRBD2 (5 bases). The V end lost 3 bases, the J end lost 7 bases, and 13 bases lay between the germline ends. Looked up from germline, CDR1 is KGHSH and CDR2 is LQKENI. The CDR3 runs to 14 residues.

The chain recombines TRBV5-6 with TRBJ2-1; tentative D call: TRBD2 (6 bases). Germline V gives CDR1 SGHDT, CDR2 YYEEEE. The CDR3 totals 16 residues. Trimming pared 0 bases from V and 2 bases from J, leaving 12 bases between. The CDR3 nucleotides are TGTGCCAGCAGCTTGGACATGGGCGGGACCTACAATGAGCAGTTCTTC. Its protein is CASSLDMGGTYNEQFF.

This chain uses TRBV6-5 with TRBJ1-1, with D possibly matching TRBD1 (5 bases). The CDR3 length is 13 residues. Germline-derived CDR1 and CDR2 are MNHEY and SVGAGI. Deletions cut 0 bases from V and 9 bases from J, with 11 bases between. The CDR3 sequence is CASSYSSQGQAFF. The CDR3 DNA reads as TGTGCCAGCAGTTACTCGAGTCAGGGCCAAGCTTTCTTT.

This rearrangement joins TRBV7-9 to TRBJ2-3; 7 positions match TRBD1. The trim removed 4 bases at V and 1 base at J, leaving 8 bases unmatched. The germline CDR1 and CDR2 sequences are SEHNR and FQNEAQ (reference sequence). The CDR3 totals 16 residues. The CDR3 nucleotides are TGTGCCAGCAGCTGGACCCGGGACAGCCGCACAGATACGCAGTATTTT. Translated: CASSWTRDSRTDTQYF.

The chain is built from TRBV7-2 and TRBJ1-3, with D maybe TRBD1 (6 bases). Germline values: CDR1 SGHTA, CDR2 FQGNSA. This CDR3 spans 15 amino acids. V dropped 5 bases and J dropped 4 bases, with 15 bases sitting between them. CDR3 sequence reads: CASSLHQGKGNTIYF. DNA for the CDR3: TGTGCCAGCAGCCTACATCAGGGGAAGGGAAACACCATATATTTT. The variable domain in full, completed from reference TRBV7-2 and TRBJ1-3, reads GAGVSQSPSNKVTEKGKDVELRCDPISGHTALYWYRQSLGQGLEFLIYFQGNSAPDKSGLPSDRFSAERTGGSVSTLTIQRTQQEDSAVYLCASSLHQGKGNTIYFGEGSWLTVV.